This T cell receptor beta chain originates from a study of T-cell memory formation after mild COVID-19. Study-level points and caveats: The appearance of some responding clones in pre-infection memory suggested that cross-reactive memory joined. Shrinking CD4+ clones were chiefly CM and EM; CD8+ ones were chiefly EMRA.

Via MiXCR, TCRdb re-called the 5' RACE reads, giving one row per CDR3 protein. The sample has a few hundred thousand distinct CDR3 sequences, roughly 8% seen once. The CDR3 is 14 residues long. The trim removed 1 base at V and 11 bases at J, leaving 5 bases unmatched. Many counts were recorded for this clonotype. Its antigen is unknown. V usage is TRBV12-3 or TRBV12-4 and J usage is TRBJ1-6; TRBD1 matches 7 bases. The sample taken for sequencing was PBMCs or a T cell subset sorted from them (not recorded which). The sequence derives from a man aged 18 to 30 who had mild COVID-19 (a few samples of this study predate the infection). Cell type and time point are not known. The CDR3 is CASSLGQGDAPLHF. The CDR3 nucleotides read TGTGCCAGCAGTTTAGGACAGGGAGATGCACCCCTCCACTTT.